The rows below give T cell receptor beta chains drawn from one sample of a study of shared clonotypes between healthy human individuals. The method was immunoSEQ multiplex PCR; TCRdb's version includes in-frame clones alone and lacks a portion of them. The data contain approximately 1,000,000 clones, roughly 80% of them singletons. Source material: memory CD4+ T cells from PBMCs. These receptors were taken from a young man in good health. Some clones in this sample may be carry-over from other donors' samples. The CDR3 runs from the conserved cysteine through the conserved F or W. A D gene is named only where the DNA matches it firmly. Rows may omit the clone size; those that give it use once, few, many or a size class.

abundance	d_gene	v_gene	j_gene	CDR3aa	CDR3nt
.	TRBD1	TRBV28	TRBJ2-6	CASSLWDSSGANVLTF	TGTGCCAGCAGTCTATGGGACAGCTCTGGGGCCAACGTCCTGACTTTC
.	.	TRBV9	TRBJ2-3	CASSVRGHTTDTQYF	TGTGCCAGCAGCGTGAGGGGACACACCACAGATACGCAGTATTTT
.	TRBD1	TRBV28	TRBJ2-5	CASSLSGQGKTQYF	TGTGCCAGCAGTTTATCCGGACAGGGAAAGACCCAGTACTTC
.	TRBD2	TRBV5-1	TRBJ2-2	CASSLVPAGLNTGELFF	TGCGCCAGCAGCTTGGTACCAGCGGGACTCAACACCGGGGAGCTGTTTTTT
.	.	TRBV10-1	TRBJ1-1	CASSAGGEYTEAFF	TGCGCCAGCAGTGCGGGAGGGGAGTACACTGAAGCTTTCTTT
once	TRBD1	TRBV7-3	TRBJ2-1	CASSLEGAPYNEQFF	TGTGCCAGCAGCCTAGAGGGGGCTCCCTACAATGAGCAGTTCTTC
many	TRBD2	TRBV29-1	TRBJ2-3	CSGETSGRATDTQYF	TGCAGCGGAGAGACTAGCGGGAGGGCAACAGATACGCAGTATTTT
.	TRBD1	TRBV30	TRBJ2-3	CARTTGGSTDTQYF	TGTGCCAGAACAACAGGGGGAAGCACAGATACGCAGTATTTT
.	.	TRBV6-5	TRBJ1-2	CASSYSGRINYGYTF	TGTGCCAGCAGTTACTCGGGACGGATTAACTATGGCTACACCTTC
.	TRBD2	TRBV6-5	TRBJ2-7	CASSAGTSGKGEQYF	TGTGCCAGCAGTGCCGGGACTAGCGGGAAAGGTGAGCAGTACTTC
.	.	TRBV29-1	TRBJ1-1	CSVAVRGANTEAFF	TGCAGCGTCGCGGTACGGGGGGCGAACACTGAAGCTTTCTTT
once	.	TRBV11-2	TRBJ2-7	CASSLVGTSLGNEQYF	TGTGCCAGCAGCTTAGTTGGCACTAGCCTTGGGAACGAGCAGTACTTC
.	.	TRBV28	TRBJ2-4	CASSFGGSQNIQYF	TGTGCCAGCAGTTTCGGGGGTAGCCAAAACATTCAGTACTTC
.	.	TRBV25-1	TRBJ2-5	CASSEYGGKGETQYF	TGTGCCAGCAGTGAATATGGGGGTAAGGGAGAGACCCAGTACTTC
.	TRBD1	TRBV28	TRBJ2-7	CASSLSNRGYEQYF	TGTGCCAGCAGTTTATCGAACAGGGGCTACGAGCAGTACTTC
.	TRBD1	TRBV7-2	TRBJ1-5	CASSLESSGGTPQHF	TGTGCCAGCAGCTTAGAGAGTTCAGGGGGTACGCCCCAGCATTTT
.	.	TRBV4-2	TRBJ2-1	CASSQDRERYNEQFF	TGTGCCAGCAGCCAAGATCGCGAGCGGTACAATGAGCAGTTCTTC
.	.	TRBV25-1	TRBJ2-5	CANTDRTYQETQYF	TGTGCCAATACGGACAGAACGTACCAAGAGACCCAGTACTTC
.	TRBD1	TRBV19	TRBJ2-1	CASSIMTGVYNEQFF	TGTGCCAGTAGTATTATGACAGGGGTTTACAATGAGCAGTTCTTC
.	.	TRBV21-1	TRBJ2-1	CASGLWGGCLYNEQFF	TGTGCCAGCGGTCTTTGGGGGGGATGCTTGTACAATGAGCAGTTCTTC
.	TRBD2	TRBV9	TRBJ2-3	CASNLKSGTSGTDTQYF	TGTGCCAGCAACCTAAAATCCGGGACTAGCGGTACAGATACGCAGTATTTT
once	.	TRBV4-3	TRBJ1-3	CASSQEAGTSGNTIYF	TGCGCCAGCAGCCAGGAAGCAGGGACCTCTGGAAACACCATATATTTT
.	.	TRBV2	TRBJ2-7	CASRLGEQYF	TGTGCCAGCAGGCTGGGCGAGCAGTACTTC
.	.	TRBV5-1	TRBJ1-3	CASSLGQAGNTIYF	TGCGCCAGCAGCTTGGGACAGGCTGGAAACACCATATATTTT
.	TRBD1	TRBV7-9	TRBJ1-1	CASSLNPGQGRGGTEAFF	TGTGCCAGCAGCTTAAATCCGGGACAGGGAAGAGGGGGCACTGAAGCTTTCTTT
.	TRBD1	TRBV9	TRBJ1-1	CASSVEGQGYTEAFF	TGTGCCAGCAGCGTCGAGGGACAGGGTTACACTGAAGCTTTCTTT
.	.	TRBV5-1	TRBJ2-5	CASSLVSGKETQYF	TGCGCCAGCAGCTTGGTGTCCGGCAAAGAGACCCAGTACTTC
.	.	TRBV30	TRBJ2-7	CAWSFSNEQYF	TGTGCCTGGAGCTTTAGCAACGAGCAGTACTTC
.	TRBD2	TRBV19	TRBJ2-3	CASSMGLTSGSGDTQYF	TGTGCCAGTAGTATGGGGTTGACTAGCGGGAGTGGAGATACGCAGTATTTT
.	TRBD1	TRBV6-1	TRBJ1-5	CASSEMRGPGQPQHF	TGTGCCAGCAGTGAAATGAGGGGGCCTGGTCAGCCCCAGCATTTT
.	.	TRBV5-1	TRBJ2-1	CASSPSPGGNEQFF	TGCGCCAGCAGCCCGTCACCGGGCGGGAATGAGCAGTTCTTC
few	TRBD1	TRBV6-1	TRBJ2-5	CASSGRPGQQKNLNRETQYF	TGTGCCAGCAGTGGGCGACCGGGACAGCAGAAAAATCTCAACCGGGAGACCCAGTACTTC
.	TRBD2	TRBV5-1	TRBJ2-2	CASSLIAGGGTGELFF	TGCGCCAGCAGCTTGATAGCGGGAGGAGGGACCGGGGAGCTGTTTTTT
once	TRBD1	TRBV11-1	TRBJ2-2	CASRTGGEGTGELFF	TGTGCCAGCAGGACAGGGGGCGAAGGAACCGGGGAGCTGTTTTTT
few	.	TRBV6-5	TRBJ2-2	CASSQGPAGELFF	TGTGCCAGCAGTCAGGGTCCAGCCGGGGAGCTGTTTTTT
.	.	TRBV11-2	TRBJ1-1	CASSSLGFYTEAFF	TGTGCCAGCAGCTCATTAGGGTTTTACACTGAAGCTTTCTTT
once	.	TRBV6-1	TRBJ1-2	CASSRYGYTF	TGTGCCAGCAGTCGCTATGGCTACACCTTC
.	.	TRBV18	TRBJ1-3	CASSAGAGGNTIYF	TGTGCCAGCTCCGCCGGGGCTGGTGGAAACACCATATATTTT
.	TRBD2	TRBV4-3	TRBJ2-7	CASSQAGTSSEQYF	TGCGCCAGCAGCCAGGCCGGGACTAGCAGCGAGCAGTACTTC
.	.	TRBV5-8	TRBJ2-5	CASSLASGGVKTQYF	TGTGCCAGCAGCTTGGCCTCCGGGGGCGTGAAGACCCAGTACTTC
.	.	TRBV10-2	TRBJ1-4	CASKAVTNEKLFF	TGCGCCTCTAAAGCGGTCACTAATGAAAAACTGTTTTTT
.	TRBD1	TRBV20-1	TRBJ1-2	CSARDSYIDTF	TGCAGTGCTCGGGACAGCTATATCGACACCTTC
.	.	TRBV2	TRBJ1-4	CASSAGETNEKLFF	TGTGCCAGCAGTGCCGGGGAGACTAATGAAAAACTGTTTTTT